The T cell receptor beta chain under discussion was sequenced for a study of molecular identifiers for immune sequencing clone quantification. Study-level points and caveats: Among 800,000 to 1,000,000 naive cells, spiked Jurkat TCR RNA from a single cell was reportedly detectable.

For bulk TCR libraries, previously described methods and listed TCR primers were used. Each CDR3 protein gets one entry after TCRdb re-called the PCR reads with MiXCR. The sample gives approximately 550,000 distinct CDR3 sequences, about a fifth of which show up once; around 0.84% is in the top ten. This clonotype has just a few counts. Its antigen is currently unknown. Naive CD8 libraries were made from about 19,000 to 1,100,000 sorted cells, and they used 10%, 30% or 50% RNA. The source is a human donor in good health. Some libraries in this study had Jurkat cell RNA spiked in. The specimen sequenced was naive CD8+ T cells from blood, with Jurkat cell RNA spiked in. This sample's subset: FACS-sorted CD8+CD4-CCR7+CD45RA+ naive T cells.

This CDR3 is CASSVLTASSTDTQYF. In DNA form, the CDR3 reads TGTGCCAGCAGCGTATTAACGGCCTCTAGCACAGATACGCAGTATTTT. The chain has TRBV9 and TRBJ2-3; D gene ambiguous. Per germline, CDR1 SGDLS and CDR2 YYNGEE. Trimming stripped 1 base from V and 0 bases from J, with 12 bases between. This CDR3 has 16 amino acids.